This T cell receptor (beta chain) is from a study of OX40 agonist ivuxolimab in advanced cancers. Across the study: The dose of intravenous ivuxolimab that patients received every 2 weeks ranged from 0.01 to 10 mg/kg. A mean age of about 56 years, range about 23 to 80, was recorded, and approximately 79% were male. Partial responses were achieved by three patients, one with hepatocellular carcinoma and two with cutaneous melanoma. Study conclusions and caveats: At doses 0.1 to 3.0 mg/kg, CD4+ and CD8+ clones expanded.

About this clone: Its antigen is undetermined.

Only in-frame clones appear in the TCRdb table, and some are missing; sequencing was by immunoSEQ multiplex PCR. The data contain fewer than 70,000 clones, approximately 81% of them singletons. The sample consisted of CD4+ or CD8+ T cells sorted from blood, taken in a trial of the OX40 agonist ivuxolimab. The TCR originated in an adult with an advanced solid tumor such as melanoma, head and neck, liver or kidney cancer.

CDR3 nucleotide sequence: TGTGCCAGCAGTTTATGGGGCGGGATCAGACCCCTCCACTTT. Translated: CASSLWGGIRPLHF. The chain recombines TRBV28 with TRBJ1-6; D is ambiguous. Germline assignment: CDR1 MDHEN and CDR2 SYDVKM. The CDR3 covers 14 residues. Trimming removed 0 bases at V and 12 bases at J, with 12 bases between.